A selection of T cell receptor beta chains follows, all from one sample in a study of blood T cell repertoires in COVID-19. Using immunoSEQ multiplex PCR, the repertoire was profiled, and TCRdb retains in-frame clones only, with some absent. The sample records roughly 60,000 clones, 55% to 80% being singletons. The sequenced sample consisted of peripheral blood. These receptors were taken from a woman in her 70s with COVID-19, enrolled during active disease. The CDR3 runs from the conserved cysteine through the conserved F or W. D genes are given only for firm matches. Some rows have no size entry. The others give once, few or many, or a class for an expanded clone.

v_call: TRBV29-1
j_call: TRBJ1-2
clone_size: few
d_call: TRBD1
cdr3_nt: TGCAGCGTTGAGACAGGGGGCGCGGGCTACACCTTC
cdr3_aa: CSVETGGAGYTF

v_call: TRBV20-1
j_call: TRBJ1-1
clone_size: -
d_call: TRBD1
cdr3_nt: TGCAGTGCTAGTGCCAGGGGGCTGGGCACTGAAGCTTTCTTT
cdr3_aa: CSASARGLGTEAFF

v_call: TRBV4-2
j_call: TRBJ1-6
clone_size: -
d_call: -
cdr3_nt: TGTGCCAGCAGCCCCCGGGAGGGGGGATCACCCCTCCACTTT
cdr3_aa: CASSPREGGSPLHF

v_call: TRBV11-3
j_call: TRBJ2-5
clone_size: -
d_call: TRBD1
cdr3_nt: TGTGCCAGCAGCCCGGGACAGGGGTCAGAGACCCAGTACTTC
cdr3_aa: CASSPGQGSETQYF

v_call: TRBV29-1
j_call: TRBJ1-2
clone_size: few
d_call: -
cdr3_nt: TGCAGCGTTCCGCGCCCCTATGGCTACACCTTC
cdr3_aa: CSVPRPYGYTF

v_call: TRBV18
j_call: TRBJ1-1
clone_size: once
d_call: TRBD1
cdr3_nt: TGTGCCAGCTCAACCGGGACAGGGGGACCGAACACTGAAGCTTTCTTT
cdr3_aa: CASSTGTGGPNTEAFF

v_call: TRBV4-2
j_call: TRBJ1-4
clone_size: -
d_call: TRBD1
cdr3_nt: TGTGCCAGCAGTCGGGACAGGATGGATGAAAAACTGTTTTTT
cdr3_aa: CASSRDRMDEKLFF

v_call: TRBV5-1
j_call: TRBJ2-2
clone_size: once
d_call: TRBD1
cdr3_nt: TGCGCCAGCAGCAGCCGGACAGGGGTGGCCGGGGAGCTGTTTTTT
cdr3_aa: CASSSRTGVAGELFF

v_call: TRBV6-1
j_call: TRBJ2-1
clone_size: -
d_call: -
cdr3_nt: TGTGCCAGCAGTGAGGGACTCCTCAACAACAATGAGCAGTTCTTC
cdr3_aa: CASSEGLLNNNEQFF

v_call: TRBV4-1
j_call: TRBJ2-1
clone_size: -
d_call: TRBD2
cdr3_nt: TGCGCCAGCAGCCCGAGGGGACTAGCGGGGGTTTACAATGAGCAGTTCTTC
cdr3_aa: CASSPRGLAGVYNEQFF

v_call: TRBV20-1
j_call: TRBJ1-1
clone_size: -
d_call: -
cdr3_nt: TGCAGTGCTAGTAACCGGGGGAGGGGCACTGAAGCTTTCTTT
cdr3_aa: CSASNRGRGTEAFF

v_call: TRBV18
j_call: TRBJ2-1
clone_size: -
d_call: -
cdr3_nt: TGTGCCAGCTCAAGACTAGATGACAATGAGCAGTTCTTC
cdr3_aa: CASSRLDDNEQFF

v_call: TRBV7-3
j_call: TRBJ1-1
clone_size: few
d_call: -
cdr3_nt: TGTGCCAGCAGCTTAACGGTTGGTAAGCGGGAAGCTTTCTTT
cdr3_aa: CASSLTVGKREAFF

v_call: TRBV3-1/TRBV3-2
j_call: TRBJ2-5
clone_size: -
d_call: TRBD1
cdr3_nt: TGTGCCAGCAGAAGTCGACAGGGGAAAGAGACCCAGTACTTC
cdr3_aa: CASRSRQGKETQYF

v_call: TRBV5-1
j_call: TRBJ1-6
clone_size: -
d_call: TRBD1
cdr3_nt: TGCGCCAGCAGCTTGGGGCAGGGGGCGGTTTCACCCCTCCACTTT
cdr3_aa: CASSLGQGAVSPLHF

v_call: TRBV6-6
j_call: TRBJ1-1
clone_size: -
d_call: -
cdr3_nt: TGTGCCAGCAGTGACCGACAGGTGAACACTGAAGCTTTCTTT
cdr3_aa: CASSDRQVNTEAFF

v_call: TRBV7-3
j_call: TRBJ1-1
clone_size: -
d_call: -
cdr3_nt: TGTGCCAGCAGCCTCGACCGAGGGTTTGAAGCTTTCTTT
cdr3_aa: CASSLDRGFEAFF

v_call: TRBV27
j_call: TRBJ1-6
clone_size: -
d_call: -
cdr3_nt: TGTGCCAGCAGCGTCCGGGGTCTCCAACCCCTCCACTTT
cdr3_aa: CASSVRGLQPLHF

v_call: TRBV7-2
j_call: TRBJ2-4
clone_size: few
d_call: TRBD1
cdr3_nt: TGTGCCAGCAGCCTTCGGACAGGGGCAGCGGGAAACATTCAGTACTTC
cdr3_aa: CASSLRTGAAGNIQYF

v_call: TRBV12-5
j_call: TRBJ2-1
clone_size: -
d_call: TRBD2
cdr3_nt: TGTGCTAGTGTTCTAGCGGGAGTCGGGGCCAATGAGCAGTTCTTC
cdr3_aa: CASVLAGVGANEQFF

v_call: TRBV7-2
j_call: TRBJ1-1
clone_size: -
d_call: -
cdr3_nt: TGTGCCAGCAGGGGCGACCAGAACACTGAAGCTTTCTTT
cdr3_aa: CASRGDQNTEAFF

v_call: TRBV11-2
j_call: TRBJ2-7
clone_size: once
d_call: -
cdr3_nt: TGTGCCAGCAGCTTAGAGGCAGGTCCCTACGAGCAGTACTTC
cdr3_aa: CASSLEAGPYEQYF

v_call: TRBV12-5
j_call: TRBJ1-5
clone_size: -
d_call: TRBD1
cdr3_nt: TGTGCTAGTGGCCCTCTGACAGGGACGAATCAGCCCCAGCATTTT
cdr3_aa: CASGPLTGTNQPQHF

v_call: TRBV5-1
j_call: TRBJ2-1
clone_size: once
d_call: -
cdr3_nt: TGCGCCAGCAGCTTGGGAGGCACCGAGGACAATGAGCAGTTCTTC
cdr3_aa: CASSLGGTEDNEQFF

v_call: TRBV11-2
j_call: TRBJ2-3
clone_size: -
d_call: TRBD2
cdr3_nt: TGTGCCAGCAGCTTTTCGGGGGGGCACACAGATACGCAGTATTTT
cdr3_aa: CASSFSGGHTDTQYF

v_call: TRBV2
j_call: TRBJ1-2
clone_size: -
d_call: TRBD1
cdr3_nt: TGTGCCAGCAGGTCGGACAGGGCCTATGGCTACACCTTC
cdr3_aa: CASRSDRAYGYTF

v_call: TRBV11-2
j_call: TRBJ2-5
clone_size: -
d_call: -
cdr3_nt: TGTGCCAGCAGCTCCTCGCAAGGGGCCCCCCGGGAGACCCAGTACTTC
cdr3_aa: CASSSSQGAPRETQYF

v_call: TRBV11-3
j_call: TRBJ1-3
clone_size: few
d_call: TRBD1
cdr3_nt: TGTGCCAGCAGCCCACGGACAGGGAACGTTGTTGGAAACACCATATATTTT
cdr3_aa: CASSPRTGNVVGNTIYF

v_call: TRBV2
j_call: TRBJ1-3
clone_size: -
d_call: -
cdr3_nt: TGTGCCAGCAGAGGACAGTACTCTGGAAACACCATATATTTT
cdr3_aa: CASRGQYSGNTIYF

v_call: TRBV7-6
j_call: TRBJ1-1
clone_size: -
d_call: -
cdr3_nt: TGTGCCAGCAGCTTAGGACAGAGCATGAACACTGAAGCTTTCTTT
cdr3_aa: CASSLGQSMNTEAFF

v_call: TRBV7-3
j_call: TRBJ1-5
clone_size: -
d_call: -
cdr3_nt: TGTGCCAGCAGGCTTCGGGGAGGAGGGAGCAATCAGCCCCAGCATTTT
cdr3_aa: CASRLRGGGSNQPQHF

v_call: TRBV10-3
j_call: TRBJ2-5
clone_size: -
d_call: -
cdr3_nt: TGTGCCATCAGTGAGTCAGCGGGTTCCGAGACCCAGTACTTC
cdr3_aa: CAISESAGSETQYF

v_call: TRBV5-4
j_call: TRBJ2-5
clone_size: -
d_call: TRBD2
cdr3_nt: TGTGCCAGCAGCCGGACTAGCGGGGGAGGAGAGACCCAGTACTTC
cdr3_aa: CASSRTSGGGETQYF

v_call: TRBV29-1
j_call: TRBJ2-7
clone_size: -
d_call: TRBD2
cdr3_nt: TGCAGCGTTGGGGGGGGAAGATTGTACGAGCAGTACTTC
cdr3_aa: CSVGGGRLYEQYF

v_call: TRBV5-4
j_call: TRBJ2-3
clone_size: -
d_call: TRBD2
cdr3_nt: TGTGCCAGCAGCTTGGCGTCTAGCGGGACAGATACGCAGTATTTT
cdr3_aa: CASSLASSGTDTQYF

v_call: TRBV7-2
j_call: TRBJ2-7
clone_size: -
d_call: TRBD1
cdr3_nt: TGTGCCAGCAGCTTAGTAGGGACAGGGTCCTACGAGCAGTACTTC
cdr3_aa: CASSLVGTGSYEQYF

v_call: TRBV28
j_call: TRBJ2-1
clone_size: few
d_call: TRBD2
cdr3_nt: TGTGCCAGCAGCTCTAGCGGGAGGAGGGTCAATGAGCAGTTCTTC
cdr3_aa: CASSSSGRRVNEQFF

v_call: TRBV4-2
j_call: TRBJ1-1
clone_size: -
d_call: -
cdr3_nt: TGTGCCAGCAGCCAAGATCCAGGGTCCAGCATGAACACTGAAGCTTTCTTT
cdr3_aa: CASSQDPGSSMNTEAFF

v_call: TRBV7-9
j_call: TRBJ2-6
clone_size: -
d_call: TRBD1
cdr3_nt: TGTGCCAGCTTGGACAGGGCAGGACCTGGGGCCAACGTCCTGACTTTC
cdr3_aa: CASLDRAGPGANVLTF

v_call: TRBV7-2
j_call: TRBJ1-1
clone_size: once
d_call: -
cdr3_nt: TGTGCCAGCAGCTTCCCCCAGATGAACACTGAAGCTTTCTTT
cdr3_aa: CASSFPQMNTEAFF

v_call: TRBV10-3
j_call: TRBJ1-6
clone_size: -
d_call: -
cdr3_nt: TGTGCCATCAGTGAGGACAGTAATTCACCCCTCCACTTT
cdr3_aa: CAISEDSNSPLHF

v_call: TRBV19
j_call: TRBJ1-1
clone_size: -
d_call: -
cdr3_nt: TGTGCCAGTAGTCCCGACACCGGAGGGAGAACTGAAGCTTTCTTT
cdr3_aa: CASSPDTGGRTEAFF

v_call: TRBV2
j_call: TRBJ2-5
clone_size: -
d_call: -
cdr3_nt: TGTGCCAGCAGTAACAGGGCAGAGACCCAGTACTTC
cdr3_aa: CASSNRAETQYF

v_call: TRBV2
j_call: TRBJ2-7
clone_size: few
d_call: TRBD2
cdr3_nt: TGTGCCAGCAGTCCGGGACTAGCGGGGGGGCCTTTGGACGAGCAGTACTTC
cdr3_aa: CASSPGLAGGPLDEQYF

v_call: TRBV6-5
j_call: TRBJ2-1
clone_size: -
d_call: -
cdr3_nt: TGTGCCAGCACCCCGCTCCGCAGCTCCTACAATGAGCAGTTCTTC
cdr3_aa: CASTPLRSSYNEQFF

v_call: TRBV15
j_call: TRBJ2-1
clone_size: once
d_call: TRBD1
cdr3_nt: TGTGCCACCAGCCCAACCGACAGGGGCTCCTACAATGAGCAGTTCTTC
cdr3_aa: CATSPTDRGSYNEQFF

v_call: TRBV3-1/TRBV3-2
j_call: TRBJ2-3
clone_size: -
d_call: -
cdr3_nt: TGTGCCAGCAGCAAGCGATCCGGGTCCACGCAGTATTTT
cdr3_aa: CASSKRSGSTQYF

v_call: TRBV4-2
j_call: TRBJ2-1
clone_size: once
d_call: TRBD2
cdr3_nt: TGTGCCAGCAGCCAGCCGGGGAGCGGGGGCTACAATGAGCAGTTCTTC
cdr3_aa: CASSQPGSGGYNEQFF

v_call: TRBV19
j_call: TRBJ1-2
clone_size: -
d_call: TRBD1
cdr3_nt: TGTGCCAGTAGTATGGGACAGGGGGCCATTTCCTTC
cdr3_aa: CASSMGQGAISF

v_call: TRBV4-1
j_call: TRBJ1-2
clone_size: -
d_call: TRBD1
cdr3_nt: TGCGCCAGCAGCCTCGGGACAGGGGAAAATGGCTACACCTTC
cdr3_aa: CASSLGTGENGYTF